Following are 14 T cell receptor beta chains from one sample sequenced in a study of human T cells and chemical hapten exposure. TCRdb passed the RACE reads through MiXCR, listing each CDR3 protein once. The sample lists tens of thousands of distinct CDR3 sequences, roughly 10% seen once, with 2.5% in the top ten. The time point denotes: patch test 2, 6 weeks after DPC sensitization. Treatment specified: therapeutic diphenylcyclopropenone sensitization with weekly scalp DPC. Sequencing used whole blood, obtained in connection with sensitization to the hapten diphenylcyclopropenone (DPC). The source is a woman aged 25 to 45 with alopecia areata. Some clones in this sample may be carry-over from other donors' samples.

This clonotype showed up just a few times. J is TRBJ2-3 and V is TRBV11-2; either TRBD1 or TRBD2 may fit D (5 bases each). The germline V and J ends were trimmed by 0 bases and 4 bases, with 11 bases remaining between them. There are 15 residues in the CDR3. Germline lookup yields CDR1 SGHAT and CDR2 FQNNGV. The CDR3 reads CASSLDPRGADTQYF. In DNA form, the CDR3 reads TGTGCCAGCAGCTTAGATCCGAGGGGTGCAGATACGCAGTATTTT.

The V and J genes are TRBV29-1 and TRBJ1-1, with D perhaps matching TRBD1 (5 bases). The germline V and J ends were trimmed by 5 bases and 4 bases, with 8 bases remaining between them. Germline CDR1 and CDR2: SQVTM and ANQGSEA. The CDR3 spans 11 residues. The CDR3 region has the DNA TGCAGCGTTAAGACAGCCACTGAAGCTTTCTTT. Translated, it gives CSVKTATEAFF. Using reference TRBV29-1 and TRBJ1-1 for the parts outside the CDR3, the full variable domain is SAVISQKPSRDICQRGTSLTIQCQVDSQVTMMFWYRQQPGQSLTLIATANQGSEATYESGFVIDKFPISRPNLTFSTLTVSNMSPEDSSIYLCSVKTATEAFFGQGTRLTVV.

The chain uses TRBV7-2 and TRBJ1-2; D gene uncertain. V was clipped by 0 bases and J by 4 bases, with 6 bases between them. This CDR3 is built from 13 residues. The V gene's germline CDR1 is SGHTA and CDR2 FQGNSA. The CDR3 DNA sequence: TGTGCCAGCAGCTTAGCCCCTATCTATGGCTACACCTTC. Amino acids: CASSLAPIYGYTF.

The table lists this clonotype with many counts. The chain employs TRBV7-2 and TRBJ2-2, with D maybe TRBD1 (6 bases). CDR1 and CDR2 from the germline V gene are SGHTA and FQGNSA. CDR3 length: 16 residues. V dropped 4 bases and J dropped 5 bases, with 17 bases sitting between them. The CDR3 sequence is CASSSRFHRVTGELFF. CDR3 nucleotides: TGTGCCAGCAGCTCCCGTTTTCACAGGGTAACCGGGGAGCTGTTTTTT.

The table lists this clonotype with a few counts. This chain links TRBV7-8 with TRBJ2-6; D is possibly TRBD1 or TRBD2 (5 bases each). Trimming took off 6 bases at V and 0 bases at J, with 15 bases between the two ends. The CDR3 covers 17 residues. Germline V gives CDR1 SGHVS, CDR2 FQNEAQ. CDR3 nucleotide sequence: TGTGCCAGCAGGAAATCGGGGCAGAGCTCTGGGGCCAACGTCCTGACTTTC. It encodes CASRKSGQSSGANVLTF.

This clonotype appeared many times. V and J are TRBV7-6 and TRBJ2-5, with 9 bases matching TRBD1. With 3 bases clipped from V and 4 bases from J, the junction kept 9 bases outside the gene matches. Germline assignment: CDR1 SGHVS and CDR2 FNYEAQ. The CDR3 has 16 residues. The CDR3 sequence: CASSFSGQGWAETQYF. For the CDR3, the DNA is TGTGCCAGCAGCTTTTCGGGACAGGGATGGGCAGAGACCCAGTACTTC.

This clonotype has a count of ten or more. This chain uses TRBV5-1 with TRBJ1-1; the match to TRBD1 covers 8 bases. V trimming: 4 bases; J trimming: 3 bases; junction bases outside the gene matches: 2. CDR3 length equals 13 residues. Germline assignment: CDR1 SGHRS and CDR2 YFSETQ. CDR3 in amino acids: CASSPDRDTEAFF. The CDR3 nucleotides are TGCGCCAGCAGCCCGGACAGGGACACTGAAGCTTTCTTT.

This chain links TRBV10-3 with TRBJ2-1, with 8 nucleotides matching TRBD2. The CDR3 is 13 amino acids. V trimming: 10 bases; J trimming: 7 bases; junction bases outside the gene matches: 9. The germline gives CDR1 ENHRY, CDR2 SYGVKD. The CDR3 DNA reads TGTGCCACCGGAGCGGGAGTATGGAATGAGCAGTTCTTC. Amino acids: CATGAGVWNEQFF.

The chain has TRBV6-2 or TRBV6-3 and TRBJ2-3; 11 bases fit TRBD2. This CDR3 contains 16 residues. Trimming cost V 2 bases and J 6 bases; bases outside gene matches: 7. Germline values: CDR1 MNHEY, CDR2 SVGEGT. The CDR3 sequence is CASSYVTSGSPDTQYF. CDR3 in DNA: TGTGCCAGCAGTTACGTCACTAGCGGGAGCCCTGATACGCAGTATTTT.

The chain links TRBV29-1 to TRBJ1-2; D perhaps matches TRBD1 (5 bases). V lost 0 bases and J 4 bases, leaving 15 bases between the germline ends. This CDR3 region has 15 residues. Germline CDR1 reads SQVTM; CDR2 reads ANQGSEA. Written as DNA, the CDR3 is TGCAGCGTTGAAGAAAAGGGAGACAGCCCCTATGGCTACACCTTC. Its translation: CSVEEKGDSPYGYTF.

In this sample, this clonotype turned up many times. The rearrangement joins TRBV28 to TRBJ1-5; D perhaps matches TRBD1 (6 bases). CDR3 length: 12 amino acids. Germline V gene lookup returns CDR1 MDHEN and CDR2 SYDVKM. The ends were cut back, 10 bases at V and 7 bases at J, with 14 bases in the middle. The CDR3: CATTQGRQPQHF. The CDR3 bases are TGTGCCACCACTCAGGGGAGACAGCCCCAGCATTTT. The full variable domain, in which reference TRBV28 and TRBJ1-5 provide the parts outside the CDR3, is DVKVTQSSRYLVKRTGEKVFLECVQDMDHENMFWYRQDPGLGLRLIYFSYDVKMKEKGDIPEGYSVSREKKERFSLILESASTNQTSMYLCATTQGRQPQHFGDGTRLSIL.

This clonotype was seen repeatedly, ten times or more. J is TRBJ2-7 and V is TRBV5-1; no definite D call. Trimming took 1 base from V and 1 from J, leaving 9 bases between them. Germline loops: CDR1 SGHRS, CDR2 YFSETQ. The CDR3 is 14 residues long. The CDR3: CASSLQASSYEQYF. The CDR3 DNA reads as TGCGCCAGCAGCTTGCAGGCGAGTTCCTACGAGCAGTACTTC. The full variable domain, with the rest looked up from reference TRBV5-1 and TRBJ2-7, is KAGVTQTPRYLIKTRGQQVTLSCSPISGHRSVSWYQQTPGQGLQFLFEYFSETQRNKGNFPGRFSGRQFSNSRSEMNVSTLELGDSALYLCASSLQASSYEQYFGPGTRLTVT.

This clonotype was detected many times. The chain employs TRBV29-1 and TRBJ2-1; 7 bases are shared with TRBD1. The CDR3 has 13 residues. V lost 3 bases and J lost 5; bases outside the gene matches: 4. Per the germline V gene, CDR1 is SQVTM and CDR2 is ANQGSEA. The CDR3 coding sequence is TGCAGCGTTGAGAGACAGGGAAACAATGAGCAGTTCTTC. Amino acid sequence: CSVERQGNNEQFF.

This clonotype was seen a few times. The chain couples TRBV9 to TRBJ1-2; D may be TRBD1 (6 bases). The CDR3 extends over 16 amino acids. The V gene lost 5 bases and the J gene lost 3 bases, with 20 bases spanning the gap. Germline V gives CDR1 SGDLS, CDR2 YYNGEE. The CDR3 nucleotides are TGTGCCAGCAGTCCTCTGGGGCAGGGGCCCTACTATGGCTACACCTTC. It codes for CASSPLGQGPYYGYTF.